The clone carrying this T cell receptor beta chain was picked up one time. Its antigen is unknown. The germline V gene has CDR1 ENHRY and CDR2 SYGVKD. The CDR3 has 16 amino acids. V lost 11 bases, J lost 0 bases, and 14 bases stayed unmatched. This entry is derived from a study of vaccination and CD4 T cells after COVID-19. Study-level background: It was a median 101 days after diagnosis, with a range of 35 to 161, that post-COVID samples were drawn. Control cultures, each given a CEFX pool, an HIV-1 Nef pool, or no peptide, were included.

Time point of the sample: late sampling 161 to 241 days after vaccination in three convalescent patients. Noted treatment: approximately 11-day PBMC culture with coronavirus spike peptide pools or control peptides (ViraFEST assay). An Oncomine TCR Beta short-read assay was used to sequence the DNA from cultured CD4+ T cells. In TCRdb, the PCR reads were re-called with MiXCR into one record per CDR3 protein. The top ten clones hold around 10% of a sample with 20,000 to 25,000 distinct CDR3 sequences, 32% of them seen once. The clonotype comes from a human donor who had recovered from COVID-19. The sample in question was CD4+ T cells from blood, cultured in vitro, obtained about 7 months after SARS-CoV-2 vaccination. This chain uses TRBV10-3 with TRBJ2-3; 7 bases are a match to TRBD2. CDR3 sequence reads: CAAQTGLRGSTDTQYF. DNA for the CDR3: TGTGCCGCCCAAACCGGGTTGCGGGGGAGCACAGATACGCAGTATTTT.